This T cell receptor (beta chain) is from a study of T cell responses to AZD1222 COVID-19 vaccine. V dropped 6 bases and J dropped 2 bases, with 4 bases sitting between them. CDR1 is MNHEY, CDR2 SVGEGT, per germline. CDR3 length equals 11 residues. In the case of this clone: Different DNA sequences within this sample yield the same CDR3.

The assay was immunoSEQ multiplex PCR, and TCRdb's table has in-frame clones only and misses some. The table records about 91,000 clones, 92% of them present only once. This TCR came from an adult who received the AZD1222 COVID-19 vaccine. The source material was peripheral blood, sampled 28 days after the second AZD1222 dose. This chain uses TRBV6-2 or TRBV6-3 with TRBJ1-2; D ambiguous. The CDR3 DNA is TGTGCCAGCAGCACGAACTATGGCTACACCTTC. It yields the protein CASSTNYGYTF.